This T cell receptor (beta chain) was recovered during a study of cytomegalovirus exposure and HLA in healthy donors. Germline V gene sequence: CDR1 SGHNT, CDR2 YYREEE (reference sequence). The CDR3 length is 15 residues. V lost 4 bases and J 4 bases, leaving 15 bases between the germline ends. Findings and caveats of the study: Across donors, most TCRs were seen rarely, yet some public ones were widespread. An Asian-associated ancestry cluster reportedly showed fewer N-insertions than the roughly 700-donor mean in a later analysis. Solely CMV serostatus was available to characterize immune exposure.

Points on this clone: Its target is unknown.

PCR amplification relied on 60 Vbeta primers (plus 13 Jbeta primers). Per the original methods: Roughly 11 million shared chains were among the approximately 82 million unique TCR beta chains that a later analysis counted. Some clones are missing from TCRdb's copy, which holds only in-frame ones; the method was immunoSEQ multiplex PCR. The V and J calls and the clone size are those of that table, but D and trimming were determined from the DNA. The data show approximately 80,000 clones, over 75% seen once. The sequence was collected from a male donor in good health and CMV-seropositive. J is TRBJ2-1 and V is TRBV5-4; D is possibly TRBD1 (5 bases). The specimen was PBMCs. CDR3 protein: CASSPGISSYNEQFF. CDR3 sequence (DNA): TGTGCCAGCAGCCCAGGGATTTCCTCTTACAATGAGCAGTTCTTC.